These 18 T cell receptor beta chains came from one sample sequenced in a study of OX40 agonist ivuxolimab in advanced cancers. TCRdb's table, derived via immunoSEQ multiplex PCR, lists solely in-frame clones and lacks some. This table holds about 53,000 clones, roughly nine tenths found once. The specimen comprised CD4+ or CD8+ T cells sorted from blood, sampled in a trial of the OX40 agonist ivuxolimab. These receptors were obtained from an adult with an advanced solid tumor such as melanoma, head and neck, liver or kidney cancer.

The CDR3 sequence: CASSLGQGWSTDTQYF. The CDR3 DNA follows: TGTGCCAGCAGCTTGGGGCAGGGGTGGAGCACAGATACGCAGTATTTT. This chain uses TRBV5-4 with TRBJ2-3; D may be TRBD1 (6 bases). The CDR3 length is 16 residues. Trimming stripped 0 bases from V and 0 bases from J, with 11 bases between. Germline assignment: CDR1 SGHNT and CDR2 YYREEE (reference sequence).

The rearrangement uses TRBV4-1 and TRBJ1-2, with TRBD1 matching over 7 bases. The CDR3 extends over 14 amino acids. V trimming: 4 bases; J trimming: 3 bases; junction bases outside the gene matches: 5. Germline V gene lookup returns CDR1 MGHRA and CDR2 YSYEKL. The CDR3 DNA follows: TGCGCCAGCAGCCGGACAGGTCGGGACTATGGCTACACCTTC. It translates to CASSRTGRDYGYTF.

V and J are TRBV19 and TRBJ2-7; D not resolved. CDR3 length equals 16 residues. The germline V and J ends were trimmed by 3 bases and 1 base, with 16 bases remaining between them. Germline values: CDR1 LNHDA, CDR2 SQIVND (reference sequence). CDR3 protein: CASSISHFGQSYEQYF. DNA for the CDR3: TGTGCCAGTAGTATCTCCCATTTTGGTCAATCCTACGAGCAGTACTTC.

This clone was seen a single time. The CDR3 DNA reads as TGTGCCTGGACCTCACAGGGGAGTAATGGCTACACCTTC. Residues: CAWTSQGSNGYTF. V and J are TRBV30 and TRBJ1-2; 7 positions match TRBD1. The CDR3 runs 13 residues. V lost 4 bases and J lost 6; bases outside the gene matches: 8. Germline CDR1 GTSNPN, CDR2 SVGIG (reference sequence).

The chain employs TRBV6-5 and TRBJ2-7; TRBD2 matches 8 bases. The germline CDR1 and CDR2 sequences are MNHEY and SVGAGI. Germline trimming cut 4 bases from V and 5 bases from J; bases unmatched to any gene: 10. CDR3 length: 15 residues. Here the CDR3 DNA reads TGTGCCAGCAGTTCCGCCCCGGGACTAGGGAACGAGCAGTACTTC. Encoded protein: CASSSAPGLGNEQYF.

V and J are TRBV29-1 and TRBJ1-4; 8 nucleotides match TRBD1. The V and J ends lost 3 bases and 8 bases, in that order; junction bases with no gene match: 2. CDR3 length equals 12 residues. CDR1 and CDR2 from the germline V gene are SQVTM and ANQGSEA. The CDR3 coding sequence is TGCAGCGTTGAGACAGGGGTGGAAAAACTGTTTTTT. Amino acid sequence: CSVETGVEKLFF.

The table lists this clone with a count of one. The genes are TRBV5-1 and TRBJ2-1, with 7 bases that match TRBD2. CDR1 is SGHRS and CDR2 is YFSETQ in the germline V gene. The CDR3 runs 12 residues. Trimming at V came to 7 bases and at J to 6 bases, leaving 4 bases not matched to a gene. CDR3 amino acids: CASGPSGNEQFF. Here the CDR3 DNA reads TGCGCCAGCGGCCCTAGCGGCAATGAGCAGTTCTTC.

CDR3 sequence (DNA): TGCGCCAGCAGTGAGTCGGGCATTTCACCCCTCCACTTT. As protein: CASSESGISPLHF. This chain links TRBV10-2 with TRBJ1-6; D gene unclear. CDR3 length equals 13 residues. From germline, CDR1 is WSHSY and CDR2 SAAADI. V lost 0 bases and J 9 bases, leaving 6 bases between the germline ends.

V and J are TRBV28 and TRBJ1-1; D may be TRBD1 (6 bases). The V and J ends lost 8 bases and 0 bases respectively, with 10 bases between them. The CDR3 loop spans 13 amino acids. The germline V gene encodes CDR1 MDHEN and CDR2 SYDVKM. The CDR3 loop reads CASVTGMNTEAFF. Here the CDR3 DNA reads TGTGCCAGCGTGACAGGCATGAACACTGAAGCTTTCTTT.

This clone was detected once. This chain connects TRBV2 to TRBJ2-4; TRBD1 matches 8 bases. In germline, CDR1 is SNHLY, CDR2 FYNNEI. J lost 5 bases, V lost 8 bases, and 14 bases had no gene match. This CDR3 region has 16 residues. DNA for the CDR3: TGTGCCAGCCTCCCAACCCCGCAGGGGGCCGAAAACATTCAGTACTTC. Its translation: CASLPTPQGAENIQYF.

The J gene is TRBJ2-3, the V gene TRBV4-1; 9 bases agree with TRBD2. Germline values: CDR1 MGHRA, CDR2 YSYEKL. The CDR3 contains 17 residues. J gave up 1 base and V 0 bases, and 5 bases lay outside the gene matches. The CDR3 spells CASSQDGVAGGTDTQYF. CDR3 DNA sequence: TGCGCCAGCAGCCAAGACGGGGTAGCGGGGGGCACAGATACGCAGTATTTT.

The V gene is TRBV11-1, the J gene TRBJ1-3; 9 nucleotides agree with TRBD1. The CDR3 is 15 residues long. J lost 2 bases, V lost 5 bases, and 4 bases had no gene match. In germline, CDR1 is SGHAT, CDR2 FQDESV (reference sequence). The CDR3 spells CASSQTGGTGNTIYF. CDR3 in DNA: TGTGCCAGCAGCCAGACAGGGGGAACTGGAAACACCATATATTTT.

This clone showed up just once. V gene TRBV6-1 combines with J gene TRBJ2-3, with 12 bases aligning to TRBD2. There are 17 residues in the CDR3. V shed 0 bases and J 6 bases; nucleotides not matched to a gene: 7. Germline lookup yields CDR1 MNHNS and CDR2 SASEGT. CDR3 nucleotides: TGTGCCAGCAGTGAAGCGCGGGGACTAGCGGGTGGGGATACGCAGTATTTT. Amino acids: CASSEARGLAGGDTQYF.

The chain is built from TRBV19 and TRBJ1-2; the D gene is possibly TRBD1 (6 bases). CDR3 length: 14 residues. With 7 bases removed from V and 7 bases from J, the gap between germline ends came to 19 bases. Germline CDR1 is LNHDA and CDR2 is SQIVND (reference sequence). CDR3: CASTPRGYLGGYTF. CDR3 sequence (DNA): TGTGCCAGTACCCCCAGGGGATACCTAGGTGGCTACACCTTC.

The chain combines TRBV6-5 with TRBJ1-2, with D tentatively TRBD1 (5 bases). This CDR3 comprises 14 residues. Germline V lookup: CDR1 MNHEY, CDR2 SVGAGI. The V end lost 0 bases, the J end lost 7 bases, and 12 bases lay between the germline ends. The CDR3, as DNA: TGTGCCAGCAGTTACTCAGGGCTAAGGGGTGGCTACACCTTC. The encoded protein is CASSYSGLRGGYTF.

The V and J genes are TRBV11-3 and TRBJ2-1; TRBD2 aligns across 9 bases. CDR1 is SGHNT and CDR2 is YENEEA in the germline V gene. CDR3 length equals 15 residues. After removal of 5 bases from V and 8 bases from J, the junction contained 10 bases not matched to a gene. The CDR3 DNA follows: TGTGCCAGCAGCCGAACCGGGACTAGCTCCGATGAGCAGTTCTTC. Its protein product is CASSRTGTSSDEQFF.

The rearrangement links TRBV6-5 to TRBJ1-2; TRBD1 agrees at 10 bases. V gave up 5 bases and J gave up 7 bases; unmatched junction bases: 7. In germline, CDR1 is MNHEY, CDR2 SVGAGI. The CDR3 is 14 residues long. Written as DNA, the CDR3 is TGTGCCAGCAGTCGAGCGACAGGGGGCTCTGGCTACACCTTC. Protein product: CASSRATGGSGYTF.

This chain joins TRBV19 and TRBJ1-6; TRBD1 aligns across 10 bases. Per germline, CDR1 LNHDA and CDR2 SQIVND (reference sequence). This CDR3 spans 13 amino acids. V was pared by 6 bases and J by 9 bases, with 2 bases of the junction left unmatched. CDR3 DNA: TGTGCCAGTAGAGGACAGGGGGTTTCACCCCTCCACTTT. This codes for CASRGQGVSPLHF.